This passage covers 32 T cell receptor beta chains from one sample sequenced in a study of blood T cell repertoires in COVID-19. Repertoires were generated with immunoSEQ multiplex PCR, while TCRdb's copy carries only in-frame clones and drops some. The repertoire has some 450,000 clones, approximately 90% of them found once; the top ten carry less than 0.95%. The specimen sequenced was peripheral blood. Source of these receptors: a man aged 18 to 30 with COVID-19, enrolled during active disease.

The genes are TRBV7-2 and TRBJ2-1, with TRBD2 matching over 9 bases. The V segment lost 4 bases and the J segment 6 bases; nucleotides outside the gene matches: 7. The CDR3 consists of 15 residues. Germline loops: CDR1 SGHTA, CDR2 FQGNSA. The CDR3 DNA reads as TGTGCCAGCAGCTCTTCTAGCGGGACTATCAATGAGCAGTTCTTC. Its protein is CASSSSSGTINEQFF.

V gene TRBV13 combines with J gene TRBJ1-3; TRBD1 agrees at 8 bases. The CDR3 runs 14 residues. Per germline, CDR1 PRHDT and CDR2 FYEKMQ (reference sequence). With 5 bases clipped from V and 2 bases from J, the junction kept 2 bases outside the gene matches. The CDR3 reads CASSPDRAGNTIYF. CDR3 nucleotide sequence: TGTGCCAGCAGCCCGGACAGGGCTGGAAACACCATATATTTT.

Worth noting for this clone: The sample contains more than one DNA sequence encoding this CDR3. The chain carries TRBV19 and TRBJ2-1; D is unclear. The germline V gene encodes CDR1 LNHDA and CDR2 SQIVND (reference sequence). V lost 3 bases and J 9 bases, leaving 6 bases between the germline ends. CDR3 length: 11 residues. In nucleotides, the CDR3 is TGTGCCAGTAGTATTTCGCGTGAGCAGTTCTTC. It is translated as CASSISREQFF.

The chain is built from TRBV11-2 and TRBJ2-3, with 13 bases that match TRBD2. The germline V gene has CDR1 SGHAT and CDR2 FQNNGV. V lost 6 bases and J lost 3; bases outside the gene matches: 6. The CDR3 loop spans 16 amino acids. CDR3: CASRSLAGGITDTQYF. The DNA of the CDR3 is TGTGCCAGCAGGTCACTAGCGGGGGGGATAACAGATACGCAGTATTTT.

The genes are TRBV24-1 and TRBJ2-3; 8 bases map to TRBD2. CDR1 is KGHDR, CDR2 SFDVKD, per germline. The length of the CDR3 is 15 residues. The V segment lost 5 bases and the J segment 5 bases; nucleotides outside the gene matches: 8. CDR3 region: CATSVTGRAGDTQYF. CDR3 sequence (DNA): TGTGCCACCAGTGTAACCGGGAGGGCCGGAGATACGCAGTATTTT.

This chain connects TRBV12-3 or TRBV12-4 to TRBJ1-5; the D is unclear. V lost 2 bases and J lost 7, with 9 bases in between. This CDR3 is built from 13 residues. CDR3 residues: CASSLNPKQPQHF. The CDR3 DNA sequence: TGTGCCAGCAGTTTAAATCCCAAACAGCCCCAGCATTTT.

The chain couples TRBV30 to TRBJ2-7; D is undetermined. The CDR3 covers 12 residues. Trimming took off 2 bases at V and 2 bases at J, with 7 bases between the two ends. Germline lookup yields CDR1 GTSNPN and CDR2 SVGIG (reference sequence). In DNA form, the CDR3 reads TGTGCCTGGAGTCCCGAGGCCTACGAGCAGTACTTC. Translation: CAWSPEAYEQYF.

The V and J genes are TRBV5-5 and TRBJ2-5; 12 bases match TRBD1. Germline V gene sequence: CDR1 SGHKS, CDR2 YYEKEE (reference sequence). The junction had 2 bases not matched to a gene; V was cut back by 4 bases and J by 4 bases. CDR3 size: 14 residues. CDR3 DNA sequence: TGTGCCAGCAGCCGGGGACAGGGGGCAGAGACCCAGTACTTC. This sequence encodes CASSRGQGAETQYF.

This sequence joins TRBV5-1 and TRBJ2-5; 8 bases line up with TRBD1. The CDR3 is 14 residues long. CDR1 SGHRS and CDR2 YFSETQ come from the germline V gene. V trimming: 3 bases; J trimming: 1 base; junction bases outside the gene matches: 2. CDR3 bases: TGCGCCAGCAGCTCTACAGGGGGCCAAGAGACCCAGTACTTC. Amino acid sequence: CASSSTGGQETQYF.

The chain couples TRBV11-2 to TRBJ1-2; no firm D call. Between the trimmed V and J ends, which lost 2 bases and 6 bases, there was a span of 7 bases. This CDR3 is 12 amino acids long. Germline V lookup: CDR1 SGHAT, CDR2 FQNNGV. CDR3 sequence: CASSLSRDGYTF. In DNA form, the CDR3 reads TGTGCCAGCAGCTTAAGCCGGGATGGCTACACCTTC.

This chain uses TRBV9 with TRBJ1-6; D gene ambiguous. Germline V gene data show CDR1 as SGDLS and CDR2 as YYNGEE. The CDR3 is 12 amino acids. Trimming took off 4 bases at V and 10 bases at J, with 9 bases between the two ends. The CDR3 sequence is CASSPGDSPLHF. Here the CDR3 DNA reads TGTGCCAGCAGCCCCGGAGACTCACCCCTCCACTTT.

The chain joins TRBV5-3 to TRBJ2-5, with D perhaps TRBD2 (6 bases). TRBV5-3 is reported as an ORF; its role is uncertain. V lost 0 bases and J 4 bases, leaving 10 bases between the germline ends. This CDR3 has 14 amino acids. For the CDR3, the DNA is TGTGCCAGAAGCTTGGGCGAGCGGGCAGAGACCCAGTACTTC. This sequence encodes CARSLGERAETQYF.

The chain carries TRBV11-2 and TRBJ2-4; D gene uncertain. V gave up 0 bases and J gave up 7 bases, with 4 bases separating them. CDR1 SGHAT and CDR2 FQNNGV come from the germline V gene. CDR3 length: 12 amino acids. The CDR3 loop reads CASSLEENIQYF. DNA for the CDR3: TGTGCCAGCAGCTTAGAGGAGAACATTCAGTACTTC.

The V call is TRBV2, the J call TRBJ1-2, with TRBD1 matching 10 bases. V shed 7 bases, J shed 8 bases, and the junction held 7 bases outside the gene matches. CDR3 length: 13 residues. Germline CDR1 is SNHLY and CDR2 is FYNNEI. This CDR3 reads CASTRDRGVGYTF. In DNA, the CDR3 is TGTGCCAGCACCCGGGACAGGGGTGTAGGCTACACCTTC.

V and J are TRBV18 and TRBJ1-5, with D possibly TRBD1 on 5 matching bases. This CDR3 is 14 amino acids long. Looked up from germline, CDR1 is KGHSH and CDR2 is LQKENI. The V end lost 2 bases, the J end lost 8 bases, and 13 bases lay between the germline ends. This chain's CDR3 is CASSPTFSGEPQHF. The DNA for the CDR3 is TGTGCCAGCTCACCAACGTTCTCGGGGGAGCCCCAGCATTTT.

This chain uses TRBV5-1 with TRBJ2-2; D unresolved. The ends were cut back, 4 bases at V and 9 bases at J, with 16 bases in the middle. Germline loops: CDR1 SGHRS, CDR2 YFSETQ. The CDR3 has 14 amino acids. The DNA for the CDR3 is TGCGCCAGCAGCCCCACTGAGTATTTCCGGGAGCTGTTTTTT. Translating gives CASSPTEYFRELFF. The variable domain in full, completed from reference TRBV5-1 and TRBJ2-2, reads KAGVTQTPRYLIKTRGQQVTLSCSPISGHRSVSWYQQTPGQGLQFLFEYFSETQRNKGNFPGRFSGRQFSNSRSEMNVSTLELGDSALYLCASSPTEYFRELFFGEGSRLTVL.

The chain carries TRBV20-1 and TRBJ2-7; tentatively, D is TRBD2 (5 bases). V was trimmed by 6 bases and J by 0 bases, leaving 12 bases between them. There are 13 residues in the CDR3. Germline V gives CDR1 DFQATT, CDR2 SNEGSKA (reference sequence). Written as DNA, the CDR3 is TGCAGTGCAAGTAGCGTGGACTCCTACGAGCAGTACTTC. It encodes CSASSVDSYEQYF.

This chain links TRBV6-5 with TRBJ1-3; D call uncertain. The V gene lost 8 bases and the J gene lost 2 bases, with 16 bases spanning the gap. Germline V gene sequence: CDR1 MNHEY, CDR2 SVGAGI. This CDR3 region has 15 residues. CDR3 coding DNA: TGTGCCAGCCTTAGATCACCGGTAGCTGGAAACACCATATATTTT. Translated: CASLRSPVAGNTIYF.

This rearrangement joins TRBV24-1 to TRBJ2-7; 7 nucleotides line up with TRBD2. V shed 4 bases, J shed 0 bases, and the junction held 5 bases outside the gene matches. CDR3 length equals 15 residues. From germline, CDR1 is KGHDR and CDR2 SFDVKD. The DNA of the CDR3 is TGTGCCACCAGTGACACCGGGACTAACTCCTACGAGCAGTACTTC. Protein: CATSDTGTNSYEQYF.

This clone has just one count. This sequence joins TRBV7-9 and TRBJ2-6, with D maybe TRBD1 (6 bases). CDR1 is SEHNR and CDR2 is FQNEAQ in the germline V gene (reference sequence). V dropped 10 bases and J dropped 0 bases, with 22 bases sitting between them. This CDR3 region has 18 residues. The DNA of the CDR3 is TGTGCCACCAGAGGTGGGGGCACGGTCAACTCTGGGGCCAACGTCCTGACTTTC. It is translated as CATRGGGTVNSGANVLTF.

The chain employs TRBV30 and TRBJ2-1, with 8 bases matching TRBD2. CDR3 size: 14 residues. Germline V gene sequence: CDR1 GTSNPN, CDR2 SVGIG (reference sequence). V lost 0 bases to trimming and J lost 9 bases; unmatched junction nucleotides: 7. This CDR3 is CAWSVAGVRIEQFF. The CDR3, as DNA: TGTGCCTGGAGTGTAGCGGGAGTGAGAATTGAGCAGTTCTTC.

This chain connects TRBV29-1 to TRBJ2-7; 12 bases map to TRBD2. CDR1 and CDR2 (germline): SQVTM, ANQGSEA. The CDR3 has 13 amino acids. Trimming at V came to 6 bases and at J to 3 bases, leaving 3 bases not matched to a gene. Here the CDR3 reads CSVRTSGNYEQYF. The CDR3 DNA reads TGCAGCGTCCGGACTAGCGGGAACTACGAGCAGTACTTC.

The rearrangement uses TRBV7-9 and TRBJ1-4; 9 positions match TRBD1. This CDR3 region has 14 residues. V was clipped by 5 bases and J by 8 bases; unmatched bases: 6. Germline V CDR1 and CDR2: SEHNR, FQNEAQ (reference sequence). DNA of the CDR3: TGTGCCAGCAGCAGACCGGGACAGGGCGAAAAACTGTTTTTT. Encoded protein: CASSRPGQGEKLFF.

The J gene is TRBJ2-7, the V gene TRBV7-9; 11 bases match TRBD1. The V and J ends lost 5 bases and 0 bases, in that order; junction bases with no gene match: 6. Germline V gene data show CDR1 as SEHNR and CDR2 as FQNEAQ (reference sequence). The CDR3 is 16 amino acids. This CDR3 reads CASSPMGQGVSYEQYF. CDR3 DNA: TGTGCCAGCAGCCCGATGGGACAGGGGGTCTCCTACGAGCAGTACTTC.

The CDR3 nucleotides read TGTGCCAGTAGTAGACATAGCGGGGGGGCGACAGATACGCAGTATTTT. Protein sequence: CASSRHSGGATDTQYF. The chain combines TRBV19 with TRBJ2-3; TRBD2 aligns across 11 bases. The germline V gene has CDR1 LNHDA and CDR2 SQIVND (reference sequence). Losses at the gene ends were 4 bases for V and 3 bases for J; bases not matched to a gene: 6. The CDR3 loop spans 16 amino acids.

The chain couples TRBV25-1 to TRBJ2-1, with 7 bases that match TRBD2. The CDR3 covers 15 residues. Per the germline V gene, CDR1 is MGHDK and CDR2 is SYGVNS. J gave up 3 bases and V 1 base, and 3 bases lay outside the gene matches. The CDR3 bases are TGTGCCAGCAGTGAATCCGGACTAGACTACAATGAGCAGTTCTTC. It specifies CASSESGLDYNEQFF.

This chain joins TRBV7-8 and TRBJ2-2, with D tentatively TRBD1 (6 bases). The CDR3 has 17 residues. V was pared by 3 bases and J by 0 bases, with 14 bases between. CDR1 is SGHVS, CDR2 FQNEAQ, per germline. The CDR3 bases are TGTGCCAGCAGCTTGGCGTTTGGGGACACGAACACCGGGGAGCTGTTTTTT. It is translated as CASSLAFGDTNTGELFF.

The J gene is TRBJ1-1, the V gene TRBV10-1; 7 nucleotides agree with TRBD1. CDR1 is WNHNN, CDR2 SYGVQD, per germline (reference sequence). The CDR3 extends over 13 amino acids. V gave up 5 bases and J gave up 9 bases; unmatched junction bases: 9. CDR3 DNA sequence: TGCGCCAGCAGTTTCTCCCGGGACAGAAAAGCTTTCTTT. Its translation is CASSFSRDRKAFF.

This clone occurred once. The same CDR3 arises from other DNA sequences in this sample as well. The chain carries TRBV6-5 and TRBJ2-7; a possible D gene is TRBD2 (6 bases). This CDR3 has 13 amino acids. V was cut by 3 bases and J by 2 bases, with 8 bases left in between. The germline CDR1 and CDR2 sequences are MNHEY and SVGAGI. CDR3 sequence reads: CASSYGEAYEQYF. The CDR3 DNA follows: TGTGCCAGCAGTTATGGGGAGGCCTACGAGCAGTACTTC.

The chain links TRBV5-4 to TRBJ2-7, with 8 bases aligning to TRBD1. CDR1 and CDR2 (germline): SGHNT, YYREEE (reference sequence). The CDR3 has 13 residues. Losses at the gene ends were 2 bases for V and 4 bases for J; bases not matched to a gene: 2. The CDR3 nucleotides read TGTGCCAGCAGCTTCAGGGGGCTATACGAGCAGTACTTC. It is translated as CASSFRGLYEQYF.

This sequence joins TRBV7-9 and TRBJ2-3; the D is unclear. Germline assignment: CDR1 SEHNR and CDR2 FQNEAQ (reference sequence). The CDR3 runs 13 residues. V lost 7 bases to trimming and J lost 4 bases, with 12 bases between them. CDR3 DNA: TGTGCCAGCATCATCTCGAGGTCAGATACGCAGTATTTT. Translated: CASIISRSDTQYF.

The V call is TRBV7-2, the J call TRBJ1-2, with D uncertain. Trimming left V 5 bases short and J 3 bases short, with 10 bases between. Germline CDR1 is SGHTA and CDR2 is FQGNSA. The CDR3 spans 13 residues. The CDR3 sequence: CASSLGRDYGYTF. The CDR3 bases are TGTGCCAGCAGCCTCGGGCGGGACTATGGCTACACCTTC.